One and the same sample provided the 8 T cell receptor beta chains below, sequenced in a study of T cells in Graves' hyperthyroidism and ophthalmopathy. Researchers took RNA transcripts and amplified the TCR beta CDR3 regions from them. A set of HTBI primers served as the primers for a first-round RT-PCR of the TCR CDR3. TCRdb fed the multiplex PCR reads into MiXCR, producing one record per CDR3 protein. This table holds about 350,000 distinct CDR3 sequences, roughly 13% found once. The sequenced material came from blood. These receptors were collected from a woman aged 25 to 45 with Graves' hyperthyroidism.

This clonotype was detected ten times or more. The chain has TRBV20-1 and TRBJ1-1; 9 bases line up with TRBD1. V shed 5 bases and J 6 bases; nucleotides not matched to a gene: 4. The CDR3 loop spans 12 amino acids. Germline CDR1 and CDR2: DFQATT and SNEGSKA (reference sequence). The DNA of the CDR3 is TGCAGTGCTGGGGACAGGGCTTCTGAAGCTTTCTTT. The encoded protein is CSAGDRASEAFF.

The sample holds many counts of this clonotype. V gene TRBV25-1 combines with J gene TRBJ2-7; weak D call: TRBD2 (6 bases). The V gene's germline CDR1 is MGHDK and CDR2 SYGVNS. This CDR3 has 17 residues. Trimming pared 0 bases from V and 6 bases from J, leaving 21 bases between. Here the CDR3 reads CASSEYSRSGGRGEQYF. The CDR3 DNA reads TGTGCCAGCAGTGAATATTCTCGTAGCGGAGGTCGCGGCGAGCAGTACTTC.

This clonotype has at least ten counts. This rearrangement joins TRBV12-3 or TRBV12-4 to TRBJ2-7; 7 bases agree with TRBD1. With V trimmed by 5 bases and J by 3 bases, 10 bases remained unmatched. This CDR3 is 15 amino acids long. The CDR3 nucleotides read TGTGCCAGCAGTCCCACAGGGGCCAATATCTACGAGCAGTACTTC. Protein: CASSPTGANIYEQYF.

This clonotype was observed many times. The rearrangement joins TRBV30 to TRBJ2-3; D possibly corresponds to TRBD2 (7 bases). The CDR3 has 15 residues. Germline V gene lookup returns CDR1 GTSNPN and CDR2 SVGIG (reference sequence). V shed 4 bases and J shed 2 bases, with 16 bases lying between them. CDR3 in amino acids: CAWTSMGGPTDTQYF. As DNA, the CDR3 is TGTGCCTGGACCTCAATGGGGGGGCCCACAGATACGCAGTATTTT.

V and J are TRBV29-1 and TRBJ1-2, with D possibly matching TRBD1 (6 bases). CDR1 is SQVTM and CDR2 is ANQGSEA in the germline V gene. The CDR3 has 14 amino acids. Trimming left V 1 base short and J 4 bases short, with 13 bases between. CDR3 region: CSVEALDRIYGYTF. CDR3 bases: TGCAGCGTTGAAGCCCTGGACAGAATCTATGGCTACACCTTC.

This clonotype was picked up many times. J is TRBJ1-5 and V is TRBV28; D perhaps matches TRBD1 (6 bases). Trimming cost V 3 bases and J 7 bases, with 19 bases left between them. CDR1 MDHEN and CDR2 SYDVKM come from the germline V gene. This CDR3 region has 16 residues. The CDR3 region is CASSFLGFRTAQPQHF. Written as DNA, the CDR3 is TGTGCCAGCAGTTTCTTAGGGTTTAGGACAGCGCAGCCCCAGCATTTT.

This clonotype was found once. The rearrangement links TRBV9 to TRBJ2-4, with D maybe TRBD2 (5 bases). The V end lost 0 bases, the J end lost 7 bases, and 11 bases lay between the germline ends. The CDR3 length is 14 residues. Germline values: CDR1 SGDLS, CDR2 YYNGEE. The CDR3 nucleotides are TGTGCCAGCAGCGTAGGGGGAGCGTGGAACATTCAGTACTTC. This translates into CASSVGGAWNIQYF.

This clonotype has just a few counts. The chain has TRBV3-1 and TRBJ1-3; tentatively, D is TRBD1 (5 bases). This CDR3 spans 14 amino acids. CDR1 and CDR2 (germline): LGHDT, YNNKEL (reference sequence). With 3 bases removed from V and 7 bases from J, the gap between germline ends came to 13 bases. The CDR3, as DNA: TGTGCCAGCAGCCAGGACGCGGGGCTGAACACCATATATTTT. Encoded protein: CASSQDAGLNTIYF.